The rows below give T cell receptor beta chains drawn from one sample of a study of blood T cell repertoires in COVID-19. Only in-frame clones appear in the TCRdb table, and some are missing; sequencing was by immunoSEQ multiplex PCR. Altogether roughly 16,000 clones are present, around 82% being singletons, with the ten largest covering 21%. Sequencing input: peripheral blood. The receptor set was obtained from a man older than 75 with active COVID-19. CDR3s include the opening cysteine and the closing phenylalanine or tryptophan. A D gene is named only where the DNA matches it firmly. Rows give clone size only sometimes, using once, few, many, or a class for an expanded clone.

few,TRBJ2-4,NA,TRBV4-2,TGTGCCAGCAGCCAAGAACTAGCCAAAAACATTCAGTACTTC,CASSQELAKNIQYF
NA,TRBJ2-6,TRBD2,TRBV28,TGTGCCAGCAGGCCGGGGGGTTCTGGGGCCAACGTCCTGACTTTC,CASRPGGSGANVLTF
NA,TRBJ1-5,NA,TRBV19,TGTGCCAGTACGGCCGGGGGGAACCAGCCCCAGCATTTT,CASTAGGNQPQHF
NA,TRBJ2-4,NA,TRBV3-1/TRBV3-2,TGTGCCAGCAGCCCCTGGGGGGGGGCTTCCAAAAACATTCAGTACTTC,CASSPWGGASKNIQYF
NA,TRBJ2-1,TRBD1,TRBV6-6,TGTGCCAGCAGTTACTCTACAGGGGGTAATGAGCAGTTCTTC,CASSYSTGGNEQFF
NA,TRBJ1-4,NA,TRBV27,TGTGCCACACGAGGGGGTTTGGCAACTAATGAAAAACTGTTTTTT,CATRGGLATNEKLFF
few,TRBJ2-7,NA,TRBV7-9,TGTGCCAGCAGCTCACAGAGCTCCTACGAGCAGTACTTC,CASSSQSSYEQYF
NA,TRBJ1-1,NA,TRBV2,TGTGCCAGCACGGGGGACACTGAAGCTTTCTTT,CASTGDTEAFF
NA,TRBJ2-3,NA,TRBV5-8,TGTGCCAGCAGCTTGCGGGCAGATACGCAGTATTTT,CASSLRADTQYF
NA,TRBJ1-2,TRBD1,TRBV11-2,TGTGCCAGCAGCTTCGTCGTTGACGGACAGGGGATTTATGGCTACACCTTC,CASSFVVDGQGIYGYTF
NA,TRBJ2-4,TRBD2,TRBV5-1,TGCGCCAGCAGCTTGACCCGACGGACTAGCGGGATCCTAGCCAAAAACATTCAGTACTTC,CASSLTRRTSGILAKNIQYF
NA,TRBJ1-3,TRBD1,TRBV5-4,TGTGCCAGCAGCTCCGACAGGGGGCTTGGAAACACCATATATTTT,CASSSDRGLGNTIYF
NA,TRBJ1-1,NA,TRBV29-1,TGCAGCGTTCGGGGGAACACTGAAGCTTTCTTT,CSVRGNTEAFF
NA,TRBJ2-1,NA,TRBV12-3/TRBV12-4,TGTGCCAGCAGTTTACTTGACTATGAGCAGTTCTTC,CASSLLDYEQFF
NA,TRBJ1-1,TRBD1,TRBV5-1,TGCGCCAGCAGCTTATGGACAGGAGCTCCCACTGAAGCTTTCTTT,CASSLWTGAPTEAFF
NA,TRBJ1-2,TRBD1,TRBV9,TGTGCCAGCAGCGCAGACAGGGGGATCTATGGCTACACCTTC,CASSADRGIYGYTF
NA,TRBJ2-1,TRBD2,TRBV3-1/TRBV3-2,TGTGCCAGCAGCCAAGGTAGCGGGAGGGCGAATGAGCAGTTCTTC,CASSQGSGRANEQFF
NA,TRBJ1-2,TRBD1,TRBV5-6,TGTGCCAGCAGCGCCTCGACAGGGAACATGGACGGCTACACCTTC,CASSASTGNMDGYTF
NA,TRBJ1-1,NA,TRBV28,TGTGCCAGCAGTTTGGGCTCTACCTGGAACACTGAAGCTTTCTTT,CASSLGSTWNTEAFF
once,TRBJ1-4,NA,TRBV29-1,TGCAGCGTTGTAGGGGGGGCTAATGAAAAACTGTTTTTT,CSVVGGANEKLFF
few,TRBJ2-5,NA,TRBV7-2,TGTGCCAGCAGCTTAGCGCCGCGGAGGAGGGAGACCCAGTACTTC,CASSLAPRRRETQYF
NA,TRBJ2-3,TRBD2,TRBV29-1,TGCAGCGCCCCGACTAGCGGGACCCTACCGAATACGCAGTATTTT,CSAPTSGTLPNTQYF
NA,TRBJ2-5,NA,TRBV29-1,TGCAGCGCCTCCCACTACCAAGAGACCCAGTACTTC,CSASHYQETQYF
NA,TRBJ2-7,TRBD1,TRBV4-3,TGCGCCAGCAGCCACAGCGACAGGGACGAGCAGTACTTC,CASSHSDRDEQYF
few,TRBJ2-3,TRBD2,TRBV10-1,TGCGCCAGCAGTGAGCCTAGCGGAGTGCCAGATACGCAGTATTTT,CASSEPSGVPDTQYF
NA,TRBJ1-1,NA,TRBV28,TGTGCCAGCAGGTCCGGGACACCGAACACTGAAGCTTTCTTT,CASRSGTPNTEAFF
NA,TRBJ2-1,NA,TRBV4-1,TGCGCCAGCAGCCAAGAAGAGGCGGGATTCTACAATGAGCAGTTCTTC,CASSQEEAGFYNEQFF
NA,TRBJ2-7,NA,TRBV25-1,TGTGCCAGCATGTCTGGTGGCAGCTACGAGCAGTACTTC,CASMSGGSYEQYF
NA,TRBJ2-7,TRBD1,TRBV12-5,TGTGCTAGTGGTTCATCGGGACAGGCATTCTACGAGCAGTACTTC,CASGSSGQAFYEQYF
NA,TRBJ2-2,TRBD1,TRBV2,TGTGCCAGCAGTGCGACAGGGGTTAACACCGGGGAGCTGTTTTTT,CASSATGVNTGELFF
NA,TRBJ2-7,TRBD1,TRBV6-2/TRBV6-3,TGTGCCAGCAGTTATTGGACACAGGGGTTCTCCTACGAGCAGTACTTC,CASSYWTQGFSYEQYF
NA,TRBJ2-3,TRBD1,TRBV5-1,TGCGCCAGCAGCTTGGCCGCTACAGGGGCCAGCACAGATACGCAGTATTTT,CASSLAATGASTDTQYF
once,TRBJ1-5,TRBD1,TRBV28,TGTGCCAGCAGTTCCGGACAGGGGAATCAGCCCCAGCATTTT,CASSSGQGNQPQHF
NA,TRBJ2-3,TRBD2,TRBV6-6,TGTGCCAGCAGTCCGAAGACTAGCGGGAGTTATACAGATACGCAGTATTTT,CASSPKTSGSYTDTQYF
NA,TRBJ2-3,NA,TRBV4-1,TGCGCCAGCAGCGAGATAGCTGTCATGGATACGCAGTATTTT,CASSEIAVMDTQYF
few,TRBJ1-4,TRBD1,TRBV7-8,TGTGCCAGCAGAGAGGACAGGAGTACGGCGCGGTCAGTAGGGGAACTGTTTTTT,CASREDRSTARSVGELFF
NA,TRBJ2-7,NA,TRBV19,TGTGCCAGTAGCCTCGGCGGAGGATACGAGCAGTACTTC,CASSLGGGYEQYF
NA,TRBJ2-5,NA,TRBV4-1,TGCGCCAGCAGCCAAGATCAAGCGGAGGAGACCCAGTACTTC,CASSQDQAEETQYF
NA,TRBJ1-2,TRBD1,TRBV5-1,TGCGCCAGCAGCTTGGAAGGACAGGGGGATGGCTACACCTTC,CASSLEGQGDGYTF
NA,TRBJ1-5,NA,TRBV2,TGTGCCAGCGGTAGTCGAAATAGCAATCAGCCCCAGCATTTT,CASGSRNSNQPQHF
NA,TRBJ1-1,TRBD1,TRBV24-1,TGTGCCACCAGCTCCGGGACAGCGAACACTGAAGCTTTCTTT,CATSSGTANTEAFF
once,TRBJ2-1,NA,TRBV29-1,TGCAGCGTTGATGCACTTAGACTAGACAATGAGCAGTTCTTC,CSVDALRLDNEQFF
NA,TRBJ2-3,NA,TRBV7-8,TGTGCCAGCAGCTTAGGAGGGACAGATACGCAGTATTTT,CASSLGGTDTQYF
NA,TRBJ2-3,TRBD1,TRBV4-1,TGCGCCAGCAGCCAAGTGTCAGGGGGAGGCACAGATACGCAGTATTTT,CASSQVSGGGTDTQYF
NA,TRBJ1-1,NA,TRBV19,TGTGCCAGTAGTATAGAGGGCAGGGTGAACACTGAAGCTTTCTTT,CASSIEGRVNTEAFF
NA,TRBJ2-2,NA,TRBV27,TGTGCCAGCAGTTTATATGCCGGGACTTTCTCCGGGGAGCTGTTTTTT,CASSLYAGTFSGELFF
NA,TRBJ2-3,NA,TRBV5-4,TGTGCCAGCGGCAAAACAGGGAGCACAGATACGCAGTATTTT,CASGKTGSTDTQYF
few,TRBJ2-5,TRBD1,TRBV6-5,TGTGCCAGCAGGACAGGGACACTATACTTC,CASRTGTLYF
few,TRBJ1-2,TRBD1,TRBV12-3/TRBV12-4,TGTGCCAGCAGGGTGACAGGGGGAAGGGGCTACACCTTC,CASRVTGGRGYTF
NA,TRBJ2-1,NA,TRBV27,TGTGCCAGCAGTCCCCGGGACTACAATGAGCAGTTCTTC,CASSPRDYNEQFF